This section outlines one TCR beta chain sequence together with its context. Its target is unknown. The assay, immunoSEQ v3.0, was run at survey level. Some clones are missing from TCRdb's copy, which holds only in-frame ones; the method was immunoSEQ multiplex PCR. The profile shows 15,000 to 20,000 clones, more than 75% of them singletons. These data come from a study of long-term antiretroviral therapy in people with HIV. Study-wide context: Collection of the earliest samples took place about a decade ahead of the 2015 immediate-ART recommendation.

V lost 2 bases and J lost 0, with 12 bases in between. This CDR3 comprises 16 residues. In germline, CDR1 is WSHSY, CDR2 SAAADI. Whole-study findings and limits: CDR3 lengths in HIV samples spanned a narrower range than controls.

Two or more post-ART PBMC samples, plus at least one pre-ART sample, were available for each donor. This clonotype was sampled from a man aged 50-59 years with HIV. J is TRBJ2-3 and V is TRBV10-2; TRBD1 might be the D (5 bases). The sample here was unsorted PBMCs, taken 0.7 years before starting antiretroviral therapy. CDR3: CASSERQIPSTDTQYF. In nucleotides, the CDR3 is TGCGCCAGCAGTGAGAGACAGATCCCTAGCACAGATACGCAGTATTTT.